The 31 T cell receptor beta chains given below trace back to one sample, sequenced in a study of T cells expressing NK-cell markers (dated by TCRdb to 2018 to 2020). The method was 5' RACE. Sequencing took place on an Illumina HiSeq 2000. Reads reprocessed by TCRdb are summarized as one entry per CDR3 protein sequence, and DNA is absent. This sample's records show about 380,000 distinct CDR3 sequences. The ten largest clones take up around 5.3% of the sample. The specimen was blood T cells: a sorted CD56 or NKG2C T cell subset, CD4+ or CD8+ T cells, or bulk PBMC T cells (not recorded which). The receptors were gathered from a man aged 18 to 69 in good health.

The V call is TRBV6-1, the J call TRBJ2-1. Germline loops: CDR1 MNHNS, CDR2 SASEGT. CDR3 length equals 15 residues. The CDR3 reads CASSPTHSSYNEQFF.

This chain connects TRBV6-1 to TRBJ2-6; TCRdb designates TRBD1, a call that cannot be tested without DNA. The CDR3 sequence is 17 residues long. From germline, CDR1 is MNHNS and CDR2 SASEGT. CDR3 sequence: CASTRGQGNSGANVLTF.

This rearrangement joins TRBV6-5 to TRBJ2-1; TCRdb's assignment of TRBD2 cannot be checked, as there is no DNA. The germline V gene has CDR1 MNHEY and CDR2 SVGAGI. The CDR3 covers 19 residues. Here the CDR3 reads CASSYFSPVPVATGNEQFF.

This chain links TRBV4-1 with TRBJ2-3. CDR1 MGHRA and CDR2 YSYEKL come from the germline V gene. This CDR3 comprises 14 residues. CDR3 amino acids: CASSQDRVMDTQYF.

CDR3: CASSGSRGYLQETQYF. The chain recombines TRBV19 with TRBJ2-5; the TRBD1 assignment by TCRdb is unverifiable without DNA. CDR1 and CDR2 from the germline V gene are LNHDA and SQIVND (reference sequence). This CDR3 has 16 residues. Full variable domain (remainder filled in from reference TRBV19 and TRBJ2-5): DGGITQSPKYLFRKEGQNVTLSCEQNLNHDAMYWYRQDPGQGLRLIYYSQIVNDFQKGDIAEGYSVSREKKESFPLTVTSAQKNPTAFYLCASSGSRGYLQETQYFGPGTRLLVL.

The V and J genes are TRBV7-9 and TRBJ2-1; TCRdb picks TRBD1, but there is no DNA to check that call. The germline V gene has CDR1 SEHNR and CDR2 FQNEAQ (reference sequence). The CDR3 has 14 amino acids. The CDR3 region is CASTPGQDHNEQFF.

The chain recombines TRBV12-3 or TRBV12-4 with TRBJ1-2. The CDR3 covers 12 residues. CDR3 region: CASRRDGYGYTF.

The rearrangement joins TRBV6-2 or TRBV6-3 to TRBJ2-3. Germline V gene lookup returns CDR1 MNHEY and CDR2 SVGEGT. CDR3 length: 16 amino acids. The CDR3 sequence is CASSSSTSGDTDTQYF.

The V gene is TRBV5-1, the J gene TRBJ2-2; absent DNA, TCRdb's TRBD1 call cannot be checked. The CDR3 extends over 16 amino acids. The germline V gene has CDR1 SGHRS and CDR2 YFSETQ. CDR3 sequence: CASTQSGGAWTGELFF.

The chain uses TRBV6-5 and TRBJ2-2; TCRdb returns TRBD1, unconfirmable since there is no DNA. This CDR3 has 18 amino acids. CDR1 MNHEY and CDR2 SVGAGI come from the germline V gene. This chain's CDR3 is CASSYVDRGWIGTGELFF.

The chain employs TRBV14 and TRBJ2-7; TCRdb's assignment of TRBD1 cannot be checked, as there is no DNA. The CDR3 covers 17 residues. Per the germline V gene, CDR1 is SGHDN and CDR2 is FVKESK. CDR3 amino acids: CASSPPPRGLFEGEQYF.

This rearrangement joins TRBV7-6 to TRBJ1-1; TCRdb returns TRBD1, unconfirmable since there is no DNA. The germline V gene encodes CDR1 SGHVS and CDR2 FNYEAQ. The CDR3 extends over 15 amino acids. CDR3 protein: CASSPPGQGNTEAFF.

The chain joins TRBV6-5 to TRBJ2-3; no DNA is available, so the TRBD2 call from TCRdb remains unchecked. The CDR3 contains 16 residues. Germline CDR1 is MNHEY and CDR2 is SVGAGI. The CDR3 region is CASSYPAGGGADTQYF.

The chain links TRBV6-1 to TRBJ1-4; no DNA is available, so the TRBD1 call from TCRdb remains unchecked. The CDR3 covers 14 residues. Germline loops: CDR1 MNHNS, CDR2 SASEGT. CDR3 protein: CASRRTGGHEKLFF.

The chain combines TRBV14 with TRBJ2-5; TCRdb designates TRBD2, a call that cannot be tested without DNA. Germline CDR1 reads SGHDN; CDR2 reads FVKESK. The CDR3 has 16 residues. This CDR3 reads CASSQGRQGQQETQYF.

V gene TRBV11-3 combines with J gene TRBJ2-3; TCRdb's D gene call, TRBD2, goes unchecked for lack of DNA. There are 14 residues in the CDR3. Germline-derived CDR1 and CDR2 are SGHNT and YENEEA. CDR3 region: CASSRGGSSDTQYF.

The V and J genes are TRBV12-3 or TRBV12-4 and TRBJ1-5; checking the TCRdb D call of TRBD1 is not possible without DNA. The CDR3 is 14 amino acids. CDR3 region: CASSYSGRDQPQHF.

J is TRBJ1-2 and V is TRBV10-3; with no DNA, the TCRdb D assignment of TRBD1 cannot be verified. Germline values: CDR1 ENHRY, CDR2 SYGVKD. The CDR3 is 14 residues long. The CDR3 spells CAISESPGTYGYTF.

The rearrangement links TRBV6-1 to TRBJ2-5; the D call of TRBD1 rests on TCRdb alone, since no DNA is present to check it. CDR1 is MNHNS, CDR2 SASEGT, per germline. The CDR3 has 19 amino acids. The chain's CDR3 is CASSPRYTGGRGIAETQYF.

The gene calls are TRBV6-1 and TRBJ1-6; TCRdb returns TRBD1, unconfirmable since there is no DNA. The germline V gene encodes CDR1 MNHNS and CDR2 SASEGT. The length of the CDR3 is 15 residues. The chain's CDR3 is CASSGDRPYNSPLHF.

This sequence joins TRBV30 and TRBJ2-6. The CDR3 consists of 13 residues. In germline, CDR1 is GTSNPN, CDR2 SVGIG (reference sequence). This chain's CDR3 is CAWSVFGANVLTF.

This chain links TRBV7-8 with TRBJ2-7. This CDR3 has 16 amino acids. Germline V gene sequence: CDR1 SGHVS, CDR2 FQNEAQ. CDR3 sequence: CASSSFVGTGSYEQYF.

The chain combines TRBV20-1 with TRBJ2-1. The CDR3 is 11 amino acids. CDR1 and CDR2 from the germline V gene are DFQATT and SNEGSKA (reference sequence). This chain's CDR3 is CSVTEYNEQFF.

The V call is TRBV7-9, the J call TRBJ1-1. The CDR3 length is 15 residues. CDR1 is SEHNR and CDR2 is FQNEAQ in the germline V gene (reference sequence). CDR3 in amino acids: CASSLTSRGNTEAFF.

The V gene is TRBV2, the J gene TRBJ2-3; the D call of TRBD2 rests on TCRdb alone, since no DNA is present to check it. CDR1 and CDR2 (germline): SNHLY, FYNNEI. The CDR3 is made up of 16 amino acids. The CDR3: CASSLRAVPSTDTQYF.

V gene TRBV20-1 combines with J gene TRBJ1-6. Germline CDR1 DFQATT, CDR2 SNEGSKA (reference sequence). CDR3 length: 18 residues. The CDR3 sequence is CSARDRLGGSSYNSPLHF.

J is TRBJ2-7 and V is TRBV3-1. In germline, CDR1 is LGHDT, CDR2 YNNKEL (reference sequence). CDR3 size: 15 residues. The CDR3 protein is CASSNSDRRPYEQYF.

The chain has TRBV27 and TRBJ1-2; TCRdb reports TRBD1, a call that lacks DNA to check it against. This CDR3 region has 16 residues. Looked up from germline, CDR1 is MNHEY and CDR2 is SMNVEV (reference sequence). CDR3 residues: CASSVRPGTVRGGYTF.

The CDR3 protein is CASSLIGREVYNEQFF. The chain carries TRBV7-9 and TRBJ2-1; TCRdb designates TRBD2, a call that cannot be tested without DNA. Germline-derived CDR1 and CDR2 are SEHNR and FQNEAQ (reference sequence). The CDR3 extends over 16 amino acids.

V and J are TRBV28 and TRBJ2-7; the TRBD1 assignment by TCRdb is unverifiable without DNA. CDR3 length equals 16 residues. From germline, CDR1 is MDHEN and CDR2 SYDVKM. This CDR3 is CASSSPGQGSVYEQYF.

CDR3: CASGLGDSRDTEAFF. The rearrangement joins TRBV12-5 to TRBJ1-1; TCRdb returns TRBD1, unconfirmable since there is no DNA. Germline values: CDR1 LGHNT, CDR2 FRNRAP. The CDR3 loop spans 15 amino acids.